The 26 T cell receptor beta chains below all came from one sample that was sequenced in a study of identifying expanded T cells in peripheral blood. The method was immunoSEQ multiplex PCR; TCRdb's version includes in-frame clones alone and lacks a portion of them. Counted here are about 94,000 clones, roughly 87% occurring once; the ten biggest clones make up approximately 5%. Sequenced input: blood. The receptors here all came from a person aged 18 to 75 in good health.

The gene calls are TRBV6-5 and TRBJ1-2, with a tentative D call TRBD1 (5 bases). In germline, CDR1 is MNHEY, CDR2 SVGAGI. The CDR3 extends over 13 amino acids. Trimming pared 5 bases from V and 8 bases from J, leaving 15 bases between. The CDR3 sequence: CASSRLGEGGYTF. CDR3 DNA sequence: TGTGCCAGCAGTCGTCTGGGGGAGGGAGGCTACACCTTC.

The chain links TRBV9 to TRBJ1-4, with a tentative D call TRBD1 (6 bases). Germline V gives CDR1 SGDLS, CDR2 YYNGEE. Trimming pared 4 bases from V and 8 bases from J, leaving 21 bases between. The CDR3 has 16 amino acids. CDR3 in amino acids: CASSPRWGGLEEKLFF. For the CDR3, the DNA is TGTGCCAGCAGCCCACGATGGGGGGGGCTGGAGGAAAAACTGTTTTTT.

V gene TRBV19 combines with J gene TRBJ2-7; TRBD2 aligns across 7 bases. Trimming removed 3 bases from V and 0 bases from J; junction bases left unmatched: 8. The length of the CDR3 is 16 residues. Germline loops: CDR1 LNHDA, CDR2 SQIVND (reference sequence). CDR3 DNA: TGTGCCAGTAGTATTGGGTTTGGGGGGGGCTCCTACGAGCAGTACTTC. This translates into CASSIGFGGGSYEQYF.

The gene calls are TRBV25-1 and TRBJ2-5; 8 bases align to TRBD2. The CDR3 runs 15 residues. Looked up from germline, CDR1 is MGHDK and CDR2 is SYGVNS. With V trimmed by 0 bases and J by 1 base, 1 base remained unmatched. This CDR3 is CASSEYRGGQETQYF. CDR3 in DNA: TGTGCCAGCAGTGAATACCGGGGGGGCCAAGAGACCCAGTACTTC.

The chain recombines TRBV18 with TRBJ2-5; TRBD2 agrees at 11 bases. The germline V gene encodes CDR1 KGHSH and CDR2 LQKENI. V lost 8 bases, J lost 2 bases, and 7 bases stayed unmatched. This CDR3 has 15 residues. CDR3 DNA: TGTGCCAGCGCCTTGGGACTAGCGGTTCAAGAGACCCAGTACTTC. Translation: CASALGLAVQETQYF.

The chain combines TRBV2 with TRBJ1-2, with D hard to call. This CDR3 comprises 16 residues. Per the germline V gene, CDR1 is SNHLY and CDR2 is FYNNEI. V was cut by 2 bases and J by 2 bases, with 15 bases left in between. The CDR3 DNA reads TGTGCCAGCAGTGAACTCGCGTCGCTGCGAAACTATGGCTACACCTTC. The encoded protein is CASSELASLRNYGYTF.

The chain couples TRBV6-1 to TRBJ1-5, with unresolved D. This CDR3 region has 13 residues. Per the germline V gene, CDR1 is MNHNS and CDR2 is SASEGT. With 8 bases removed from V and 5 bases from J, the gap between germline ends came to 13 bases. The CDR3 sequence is CASHISADQPQHF. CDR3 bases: TGTGCCAGCCACATCAGTGCGGATCAGCCCCAGCATTTT.

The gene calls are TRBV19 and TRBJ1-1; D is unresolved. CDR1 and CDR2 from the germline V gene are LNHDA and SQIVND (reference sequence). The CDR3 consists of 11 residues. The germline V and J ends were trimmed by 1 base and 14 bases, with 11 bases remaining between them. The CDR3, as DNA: TGTGCCAGTAGTATAGGGACGAAGAGGTTCTTT. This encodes CASSIGTKRFF.

The CDR3 loop is CASSLAGTGGHGYTF. The CDR3 DNA follows: TGTGCCAGCAGCTTAGCCGGGACGGGTGGCCATGGCTACACCTTC. The chain employs TRBV7-9 and TRBJ1-2; D is possibly TRBD1 (5 bases). Looked up from germline, CDR1 is SEHNR and CDR2 is FQNEAQ (reference sequence). The CDR3 runs to 15 residues. V was shortened by 0 bases and J by 6 bases, with 14 bases between the two germline ends.

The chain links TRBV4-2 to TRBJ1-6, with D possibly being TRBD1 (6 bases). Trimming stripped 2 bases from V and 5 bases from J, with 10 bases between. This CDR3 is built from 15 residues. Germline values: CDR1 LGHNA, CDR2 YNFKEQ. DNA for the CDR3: TGTGCCAGCAGCCAACAGGGGAAGGATAATTCACCCCTCCACTTT. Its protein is CASSQQGKDNSPLHF.

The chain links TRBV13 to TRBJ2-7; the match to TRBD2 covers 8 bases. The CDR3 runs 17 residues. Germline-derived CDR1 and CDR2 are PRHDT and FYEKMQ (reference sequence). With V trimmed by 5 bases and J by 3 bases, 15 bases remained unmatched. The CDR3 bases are TGTGCCAGCAGCCCGGGGGGCTTTAGCGGGAATATCTACGAGCAGTACTTC. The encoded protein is CASSPGGFSGNIYEQYF. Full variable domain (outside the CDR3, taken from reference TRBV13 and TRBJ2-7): AAGVIQSPRHLIKEKRETATLKCYPIPRHDTVYWYQQGPGQDPQFLISFYEKMQSDKGSIPDRFSAQQFSDYHSELNMSSLELGDSALYFCASSPGGFSGNIYEQYFGPGTRLTVT.

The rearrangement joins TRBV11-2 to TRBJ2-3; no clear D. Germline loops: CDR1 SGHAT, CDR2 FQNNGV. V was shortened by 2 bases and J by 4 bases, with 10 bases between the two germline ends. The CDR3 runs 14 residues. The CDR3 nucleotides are TGTGCCAGCAGCTTAATATTGGGTTCAGATACGCAGTATTTT. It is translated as CASSLILGSDTQYF.

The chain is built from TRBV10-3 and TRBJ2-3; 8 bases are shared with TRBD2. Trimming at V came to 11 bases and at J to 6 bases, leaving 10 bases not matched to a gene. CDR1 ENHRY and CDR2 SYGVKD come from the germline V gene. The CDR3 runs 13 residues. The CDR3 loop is CASTSGVRDTQYF. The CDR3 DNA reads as TGTGCCTCTACTAGCGGCGTTCGGGATACGCAGTATTTT.

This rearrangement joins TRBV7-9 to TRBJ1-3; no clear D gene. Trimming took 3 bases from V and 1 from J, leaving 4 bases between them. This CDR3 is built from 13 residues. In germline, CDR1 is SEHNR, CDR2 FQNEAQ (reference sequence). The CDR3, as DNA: TGTGCCAGCAGCTTTGTTTCTGGAAACACCATATATTTT. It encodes CASSFVSGNTIYF.

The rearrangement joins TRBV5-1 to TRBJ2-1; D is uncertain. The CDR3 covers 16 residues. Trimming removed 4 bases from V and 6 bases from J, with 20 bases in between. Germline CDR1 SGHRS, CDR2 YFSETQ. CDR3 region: CASSLDGVVYTNEQFF. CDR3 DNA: TGCGCCAGCAGCCTGGATGGGGTCGTCTACACCAATGAGCAGTTCTTC.

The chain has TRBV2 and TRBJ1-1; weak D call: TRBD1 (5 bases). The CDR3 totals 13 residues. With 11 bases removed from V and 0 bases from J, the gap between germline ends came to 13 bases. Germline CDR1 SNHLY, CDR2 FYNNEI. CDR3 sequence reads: CASGLRMNTEAFF. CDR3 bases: TGTGCCTCGGGACTTCGCATGAACACTGAAGCTTTCTTT.

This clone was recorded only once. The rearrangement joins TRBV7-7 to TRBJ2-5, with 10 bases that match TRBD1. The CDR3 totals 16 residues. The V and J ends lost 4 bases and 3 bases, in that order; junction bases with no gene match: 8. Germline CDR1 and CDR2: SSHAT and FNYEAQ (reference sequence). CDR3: CASSSSPGTGEETQYF. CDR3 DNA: TGTGCCAGCAGCTCATCGCCGGGGACAGGGGAAGAGACCCAGTACTTC.

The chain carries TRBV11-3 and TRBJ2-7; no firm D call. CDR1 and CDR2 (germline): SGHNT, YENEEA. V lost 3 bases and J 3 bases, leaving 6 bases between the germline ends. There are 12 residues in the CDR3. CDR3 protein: CASSFLHYEQYF. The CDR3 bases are TGTGCCAGCAGCTTCCTTCACTACGAGCAGTACTTC.

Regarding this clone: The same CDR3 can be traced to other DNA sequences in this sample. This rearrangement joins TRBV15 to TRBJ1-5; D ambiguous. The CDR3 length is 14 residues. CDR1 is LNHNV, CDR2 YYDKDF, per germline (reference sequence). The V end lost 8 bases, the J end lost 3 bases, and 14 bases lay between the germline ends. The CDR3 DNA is TGTGCCACCGTTGTCGGAGGGCTCAATCAGCCCCAGCATTTT. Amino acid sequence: CATVVGGLNQPQHF.

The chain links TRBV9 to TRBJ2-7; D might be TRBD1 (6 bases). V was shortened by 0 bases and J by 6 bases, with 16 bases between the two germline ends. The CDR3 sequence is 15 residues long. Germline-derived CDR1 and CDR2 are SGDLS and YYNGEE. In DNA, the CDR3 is TGTGCCAGCAGCGTAGGAGCAGGGGCCTATTCCGAGCAGTACTTC. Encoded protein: CASSVGAGAYSEQYF.

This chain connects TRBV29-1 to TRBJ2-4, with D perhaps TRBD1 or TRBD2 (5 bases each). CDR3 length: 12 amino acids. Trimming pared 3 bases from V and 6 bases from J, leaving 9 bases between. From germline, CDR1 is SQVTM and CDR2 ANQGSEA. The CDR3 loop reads CSVDKGTNIQYF. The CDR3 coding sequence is TGCAGCGTTGACAAGGGGACAAACATTCAGTACTTC.

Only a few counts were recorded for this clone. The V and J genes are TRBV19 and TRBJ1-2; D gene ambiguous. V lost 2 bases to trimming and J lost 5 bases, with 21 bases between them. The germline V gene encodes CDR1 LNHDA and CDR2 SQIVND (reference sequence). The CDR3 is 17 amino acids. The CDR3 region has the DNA TGTGCCAGTAGTATATTCCGTCCTGAGAACTCCTTATATGGCTACACCTTC. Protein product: CASSIFRPENSLYGYTF.

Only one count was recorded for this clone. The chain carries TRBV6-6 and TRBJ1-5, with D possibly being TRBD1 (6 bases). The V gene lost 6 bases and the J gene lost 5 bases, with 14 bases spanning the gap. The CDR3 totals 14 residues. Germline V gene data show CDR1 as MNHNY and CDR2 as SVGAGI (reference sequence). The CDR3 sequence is CASRPTGSHQPQHF. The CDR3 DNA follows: TGTGCCAGCAGACCAACAGGGAGCCATCAGCCCCAGCATTTT.

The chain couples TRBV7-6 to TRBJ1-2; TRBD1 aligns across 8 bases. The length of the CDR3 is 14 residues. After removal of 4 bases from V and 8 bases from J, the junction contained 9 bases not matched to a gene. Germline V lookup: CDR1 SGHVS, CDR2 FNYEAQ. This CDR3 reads CASSSGQGPGGYTF. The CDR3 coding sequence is TGTGCCAGCAGCTCAGGACAGGGTCCGGGAGGCTACACCTTC.

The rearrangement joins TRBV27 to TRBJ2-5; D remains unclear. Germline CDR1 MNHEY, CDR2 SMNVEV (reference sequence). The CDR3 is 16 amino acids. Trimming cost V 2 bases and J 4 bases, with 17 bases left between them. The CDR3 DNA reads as TGTGCCAGCAGTTTAAAGAACCCATGGGAAGGAGAGACCCAGTACTTC. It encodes CASSLKNPWEGETQYF.

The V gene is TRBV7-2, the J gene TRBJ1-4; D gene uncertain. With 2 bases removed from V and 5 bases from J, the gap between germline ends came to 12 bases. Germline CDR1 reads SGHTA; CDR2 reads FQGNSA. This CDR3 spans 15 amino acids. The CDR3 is CASSLHRNLNEKLFF. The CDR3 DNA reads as TGTGCCAGCAGCTTACACCGGAACTTAAATGAAAAACTGTTTTTT.